This TCR beta chain was sequenced for a study of cytomegalovirus exposure and HLA in healthy donors. Worth noting for this clone: Its target is unknown.

The study, taken as a whole, reports: Three chains linked to CMV were shown in vitro to be specific for CMV antigens. Most of the CMV-associated TCR beta chains (in a later analysis) appeared to be HLA-restricted.

The PCR ran on 60 Vbeta and 13 Jbeta primers. Using immunoSEQ multiplex PCR, the repertoire was profiled, and TCRdb retains in-frame clones only, with some absent. The sample gives fewer than 250,000 clones, roughly 86% of which show up once; approximately 1.7% is in the top ten. This CDR3 has 18 amino acids. J gave up 1 base and V 0 bases, and 9 bases lay outside the gene matches. The germline V gene has CDR1 MGHDK and CDR2 SYGVNS. The gene calls are TRBV25-1 and TRBJ2-1, with 7 bases that match TRBD1. The sequenced sample consisted of PBMCs. The sequence was collected from a woman aged 18-29 years in good health and CMV-seronegative. Here the CDR3 reads CASSEYKGRDSSYNEQFF. The CDR3 region has the DNA TGTGCCAGCAGTGAATATAAGGGCAGGGACAGTTCCTACAATGAGCAGTTCTTC.